This is a list of T cell receptor beta chains from one sample in a study of T cells in Graves' hyperthyroidism and ophthalmopathy. One entry per CDR3 protein results from TCRdb running MiXCR on the multiplex PCR reads. The table records approximately 690,000 distinct CDR3 sequences, about a fifth of them present only once. The specimen was blood. These TCRs come from a man aged 30 to 45 with Graves' ophthalmopathy. CDR3s include the opening cysteine and the closing phenylalanine or tryptophan.

v_call: TRBV6-1; j_call: TRBJ1-5; cdr3_aa: CASSAGRGDQPQHF
v_call: TRBV10-3; j_call: TRBJ2-7; cdr3_aa: CAIRERGDEQYF
v_call: TRBV12-3/TRBV12-4; j_call: TRBJ2-2; cdr3_aa: CASSAQGTQTGELFF
v_call: TRBV12-3/TRBV12-4; j_call: TRBJ2-7; cdr3_aa: CASRGPASYEQYF
v_call: TRBV7-9; j_call: TRBJ1-1; cdr3_aa: CASSLEGNIGAEAFF
v_call: TRBV6-1; j_call: TRBJ2-1; cdr3_aa: CASIGGGHNEQFF
v_call: TRBV30; j_call: TRBJ2-3; cdr3_aa: CAWSPSRTSGRDTQYF
v_call: TRBV15; j_call: TRBJ1-1; cdr3_aa: CATSRGEGDTEAFF
v_call: TRBV27; j_call: TRBJ2-5; cdr3_aa: CASSVQGWTSGSFPETQYF
v_call: TRBV18; j_call: TRBJ1-2; cdr3_aa: CASSPRNDYGYTF
v_call: TRBV27; j_call: TRBJ2-7; cdr3_aa: CASSSLGQSKAIEQYF
v_call: TRBV5-5; j_call: TRBJ2-7; cdr3_aa: CASSLKSGSIDEQYF
v_call: TRBV6-1; j_call: TRBJ2-4; cdr3_aa: CASSPTAPPKNIQYF
v_call: TRBV2; j_call: TRBJ2-7; cdr3_aa: CASGTSGAVEQYF
v_call: TRBV11-2; j_call: TRBJ2-7; cdr3_aa: CASRPDRDRYEQYF
v_call: TRBV20-1; j_call: TRBJ2-1; cdr3_aa: CSAMGGGEFSYNEQFF
v_call: TRBV10-2; j_call: TRBJ2-7; cdr3_aa: CASSEYRGMNEQHF
v_call: TRBV5-1; j_call: TRBJ1-1; cdr3_aa: CASSTGDSTEAFF
v_call: TRBV3-1; j_call: TRBJ2-1; cdr3_aa: CASSQDLAGSYNEQFF
v_call: TRBV29-1; j_call: TRBJ2-6; cdr3_aa: CSVAYTDSGANVLTF
v_call: TRBV6-2/TRBV6-3; j_call: TRBJ1-2; cdr3_aa: CASSYSTGVGYTF
v_call: TRBV6-1; j_call: TRBJ2-2; cdr3_aa: CASSPLRTANTGELFF
v_call: TRBV9; j_call: TRBJ2-7; cdr3_aa: CASSVAGSGTYEQYF
v_call: TRBV11-2; j_call: TRBJ2-2; cdr3_aa: CASKGQGPTGELFF
v_call: TRBV20-1; j_call: TRBJ2-5; cdr3_aa: CSASRQGASETQYF
v_call: TRBV30; j_call: TRBJ1-3; cdr3_aa: CAWMHRSFGNTIYF
v_call: TRBV12-3/TRBV12-4; j_call: TRBJ2-7; cdr3_aa: CASSIRTYEQYF
v_call: TRBV12-3/TRBV12-4; j_call: TRBJ1-2; cdr3_aa: CASSFGGDNGYTF
v_call: TRBV20-1; j_call: TRBJ2-1; cdr3_aa: CSATRQGWNEQFF
v_call: TRBV3-1; j_call: TRBJ2-1; cdr3_aa: CASSPPGLAPYNEQFF
v_call: TRBV30; j_call: TRBJ1-6; cdr3_aa: CAWSSDYNSPLHF
v_call: TRBV18; j_call: TRBJ2-1; cdr3_aa: CASSPGTSGRSEQFF
v_call: TRBV12-3/TRBV12-4; j_call: TRBJ2-1; cdr3_aa: CASRTWNEQFF
v_call: TRBV7-2; j_call: TRBJ2-3; cdr3_aa: CASSLERLTDTQYF
v_call: TRBV20-1; j_call: TRBJ2-1; cdr3_aa: CSARDPRLAGGNEQFF
v_call: TRBV18; j_call: TRBJ1-2; cdr3_aa: CASSTSEDYGYTF
v_call: TRBV7-9; j_call: TRBJ1-1; cdr3_aa: CASSSQGDGTEAFF
v_call: TRBV6-1; j_call: TRBJ1-4; cdr3_aa: CASSEAGTGREKLFF
v_call: TRBV2; j_call: TRBJ1-1; cdr3_aa: CASSDPQVKGGTEAFF
v_call: TRBV28; j_call: TRBJ1-5; cdr3_aa: CASSLSAGGGQPQHF
v_call: TRBV6-1; j_call: TRBJ2-2; cdr3_aa: CASSEAQTRTGELFF
v_call: TRBV6-2/TRBV6-3; j_call: TRBJ2-5; cdr3_aa: CASSFGRVTSGSQETQYF
v_call: TRBV19; j_call: TRBJ2-6; cdr3_aa: CASSISAGQRVTGANVLTF
v_call: TRBV18; j_call: TRBJ2-2; cdr3_aa: CASSLIAGVNTGELFF
v_call: TRBV6-2/TRBV6-3; j_call: TRBJ2-1; cdr3_aa: CASSIPTSGGVYEQFF
v_call: TRBV12-3/TRBV12-4; j_call: TRBJ1-5; cdr3_aa: CASSVQGNQPQHF
v_call: TRBV20-1; j_call: TRBJ1-5; cdr3_aa: CSAISGSNQPQHF
v_call: TRBV3-1; j_call: TRBJ1-1; cdr3_aa: CASSHSDRGNTEAFF
v_call: TRBV20-1; j_call: TRBJ1-5; cdr3_aa: CSARLGNNQSQHF
v_call: TRBV27; j_call: TRBJ2-1; cdr3_aa: CASSLSIKGGWEFF
v_call: TRBV5-6; j_call: TRBJ2-7; cdr3_aa: CASSSGQPAYEQYF
v_call: TRBV2; j_call: TRBJ1-5; cdr3_aa: CASSEERGNQPQHF
v_call: TRBV6-5; j_call: TRBJ2-7; cdr3_aa: CASSYEASGSNEQYF
v_call: TRBV30; j_call: TRBJ2-6; cdr3_aa: CAAMGSGANVLTF
v_call: TRBV5-1; j_call: TRBJ1-1; cdr3_aa: CASSSRADTEAFF
v_call: TRBV5-1; j_call: TRBJ2-7; cdr3_aa: CASSSWAGNEQYF
v_call: TRBV6-1; j_call: TRBJ1-2; cdr3_aa: CASSLGFPKPYTF
v_call: TRBV28; j_call: TRBJ1-6; cdr3_aa: CASSFQHNSPLHF